This TCR beta chain emerged from a study of blood T cell repertoires in COVID-19. Here immunoSEQ multiplex PCR was the method, and the copy in TCRdb shows in-frame clones only, minus some. The top ten clones hold more than 5.5% of a sample with about 240,000 clones, over 80% of them seen once. Germline V gives CDR1 MDHEN, CDR2 SYDVKM. The CDR3 is made up of 15 amino acids. V lost 4 bases and J lost 8, with 18 bases in between. The rearrangement joins TRBV28 to TRBJ1-5; D is unclear. This sequence was found in a human donor in a cohort sampled during active COVID-19. Input material: peripheral blood. In nucleotides, the CDR3 is TGTGCCAGCAGTTCCCCTCGGTTTATACTCGAGCCCCAGCATTTT. Protein product: CASSSPRFILEPQHF.